This T cell receptor beta chain was sequenced in a study of radiotherapy plus CTLA-4 blockade in lung cancer (dated 2018 in TCRdb). For the wider study: Objective responses were observed in 18% of enrolled patients, and disease control was achieved in 30% to 40%. General conclusions and limits of the study: After treatment with radiotherapy and ipilimumab, TCR clones that came from tumors expanded in the peripheral blood. The strongest predictors of response, as reported, were early dynamic changes in blood T cell clones along with a rise in serum interferon-beta after radiation.

Receptor amplification or capture employed the immunoSEQ multiplex PCR assay. TCRdb re-hosts the immuneACCESS table, in-frame sequences only. Its copies lack some clones; in the studies checked, an unresolved V gene accounts for under half of them, and the cause for the rest is not known. The sample contains some 110,000 clones, about 87% of them found a single time. Just under 7% of the sample rests with the top ten. In this sample, this clone turned up once. What antigen it recognizes has not been identified. No clone much larger than this one lies a single base away; base qualities are absent. The study evaluated CTLA-4 blockade (ipilimumab) given together with focal radiation therapy in patients who had chemo-refractory metastatic non-small-cell lung cancer. The CDR3 covers 17 residues, taking in both the cysteine and the phenylalanine. Only the CDR3 region is kept as DNA, spanning 51 bases read in frame from base 1. CDR1 and CDR2 are read off the germline V gene as SNHLY and FYNNEI. Between the V and J ends, shortened by 8 bases and 0 bases respectively, the junction contains 19 bases.

The rearranged segments are TRBV2 and TRBJ1-4; the D gene lacks a confident call. Sequencing was performed on peripheral blood, taken from a patient treated with radiotherapy plus ipilimumab. The sequence came from a human donor with non-small cell lung cancer that progressed on radiotherapy plus ipilimumab. The sequence in DNA is TGTGCCAGCCGATCCTGGAGCGACCCCGCAACTAATGAAAAACTGTTTTTT. This gives the protein CASRSWSDPATNEKLFF.